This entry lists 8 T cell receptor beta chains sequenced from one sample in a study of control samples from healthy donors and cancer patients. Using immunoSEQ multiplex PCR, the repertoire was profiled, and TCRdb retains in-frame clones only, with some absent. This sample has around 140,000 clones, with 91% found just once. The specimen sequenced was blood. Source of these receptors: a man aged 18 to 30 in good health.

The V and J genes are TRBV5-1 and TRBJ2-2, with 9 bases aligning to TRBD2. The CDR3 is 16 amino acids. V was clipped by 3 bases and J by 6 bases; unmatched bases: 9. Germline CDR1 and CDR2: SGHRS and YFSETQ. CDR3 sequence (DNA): TGCGCCAGCAGCTCTGGAGTCAGCGGGGGGCCCGGGGAGCTGTTTTTT. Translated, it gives CASSSGVSGGPGELFF.

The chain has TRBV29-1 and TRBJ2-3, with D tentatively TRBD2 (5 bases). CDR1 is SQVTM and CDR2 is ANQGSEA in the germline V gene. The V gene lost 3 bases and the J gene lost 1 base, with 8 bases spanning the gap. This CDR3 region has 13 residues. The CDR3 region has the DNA TGCAGCGTTGATCACGGGGGCACAGATACGCAGTATTTT. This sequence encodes CSVDHGGTDTQYF.

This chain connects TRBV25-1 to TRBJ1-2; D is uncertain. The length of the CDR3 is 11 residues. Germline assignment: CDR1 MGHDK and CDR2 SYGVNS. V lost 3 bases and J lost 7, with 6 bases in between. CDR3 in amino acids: CASSDRRGYTF. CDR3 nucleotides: TGTGCCAGCAGTGATCGGCGTGGCTACACCTTC.

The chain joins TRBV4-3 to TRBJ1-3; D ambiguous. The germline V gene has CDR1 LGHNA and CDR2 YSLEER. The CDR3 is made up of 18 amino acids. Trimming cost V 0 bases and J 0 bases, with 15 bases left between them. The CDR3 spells CASSQESVGWDSGNTIYF. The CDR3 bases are TGCGCCAGCAGCCAAGAATCAGTAGGATGGGACTCTGGAAACACCATATATTTT.

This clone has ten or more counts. CDR3 loop: CATRHAARTCQPQHF. CDR3 bases: TGTGCCACCCGCCATGCGGCGAGGACCTGCCAGCCCCAGCATTTT. J is TRBJ1-5 and V is TRBV7-9; the D is unclear. The germline V gene has CDR1 SEHNR and CDR2 FQNEAQ (reference sequence). The length of the CDR3 is 15 residues. The germline V and J ends were trimmed by 10 bases and 7 bases, with 23 bases remaining between them. The full variable domain, completed using reference TRBV7-9 and TRBJ1-5, is DTGVSQNPRHKITKRGQNVTFRCDPISEHNRLYWYRQTLGQGPEFLTYFQNEAQLEKSRLLSDRFSAERPKGSFSTLEIQRTEQGDSAMYLCATRHAARTCQPQHFGDGTRLSIL.

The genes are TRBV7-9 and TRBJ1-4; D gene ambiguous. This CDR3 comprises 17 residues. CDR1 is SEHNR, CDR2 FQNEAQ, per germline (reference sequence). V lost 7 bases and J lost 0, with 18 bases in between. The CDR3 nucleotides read TGTGCCAGCACCCCCCCCTGGCTAGATGCAACTAATGAAAAACTGTTTTTT. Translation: CASTPPWLDATNEKLFF.

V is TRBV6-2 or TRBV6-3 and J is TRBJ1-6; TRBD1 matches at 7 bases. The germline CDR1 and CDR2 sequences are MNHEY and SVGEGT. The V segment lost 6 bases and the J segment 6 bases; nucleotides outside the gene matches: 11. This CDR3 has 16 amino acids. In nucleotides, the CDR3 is TGTGCCAGCAGCAACCCAGGGGGAGGATCTAATTCACCCCTCCACTTT. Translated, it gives CASSNPGGGSNSPLHF.

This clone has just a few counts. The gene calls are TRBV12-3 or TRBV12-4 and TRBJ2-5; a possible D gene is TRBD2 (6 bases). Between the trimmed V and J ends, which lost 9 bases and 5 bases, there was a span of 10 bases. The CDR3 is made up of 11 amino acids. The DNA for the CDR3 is TGTGCCAGTGGAGGAGGGGAGACCCAGTACTTC. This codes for CASGGGETQYF.